Following are 9 T cell receptor beta chains from one sample sequenced in a study of T-cell reconstitution after alpha-beta-depleted transplantation in children (dated by TCRdb to 2016 to 2017). The intended sense of this specimen's treatment or condition label: allogeneic hematopoietic cell transplantation with graft depleted of TCRalphabeta T cells and CD19 B cells. The method was PCR. The instrument was an Illumina HiSeq 2500. TCR library preparation used molecular barcoding, with unique molecular identifiers applied to normalize quantification of the TCRbeta repertoire. TCRdb reanalyzed the raw reads on its own, using fastp at Q25 for trimming and MiXCR for clone calling, and kept in-frame beta chains. Rows are unified per CDR3 protein, each entry keeping the most common DNA and genes. The sample has approximately 210,000 distinct CDR3 sequences on record, over 15% of them singletons. The biggest ten clones account for 35% to 50% of the sample.

The material was PBMCs, mostly from graft donor cells, obtained 360 days after TCRalphabeta/CD19-depleted stem cell transplant. These receptors were collected from a male patient between 2 and 10 years old who had a stem cell transplant for acute lymphoblastic leukemia, so the T cells may come from the graft donor.

In this sample, this clonotype turned up many times. The J gene is TRBJ1-2, the V gene TRBV5-1; possible D gene TRBD1, 6 bases. Deletions cut 4 bases from V and 6 bases from J, with 19 bases between. The CDR3 loop spans 15 amino acids. The V gene's germline CDR1 is SGHRS and CDR2 YFSETQ. CDR3 sequence reads: CASSPGDIARHGYTF. The CDR3 DNA is TGCGCCAGCAGCCCCGGGGACATTGCCCGCCATGGCTACACCTTC.

The gene calls are TRBV20-1 and TRBJ2-3; 12 positions agree with TRBD1. The CDR3 covers 15 residues. Germline CDR1 and CDR2: DFQATT and SNEGSKA (reference sequence). Trimming removed 4 bases from V and 7 bases from J; junction bases left unmatched: 9. CDR3 protein: CSATWDRGPKYTQYF. The CDR3 DNA is TGCAGTGCTACTTGGGACAGGGGGCCCAAATATACGCAGTATTTT.

J is TRBJ2-1 and V is TRBV11-2, with TRBD2 matching 13 bases. This CDR3 comprises 16 residues. J gave up 15 bases and V 8 bases, and 19 bases lay outside the gene matches. Germline V CDR1 and CDR2: SGHAT, FQNNGV. The CDR3 loop reads CASFPTSGRLGDVGFF. The CDR3 DNA reads as TGTGCCAGCTTTCCGACTAGCGGGAGGTTGGGGGATGTGGGGTTCTTC.

Here the CDR3 reads CASSATGTGTEQYF. The CDR3 region has the DNA TGTGCCAGCAGTGCCACCGGGACAGGGACCGAGCAGTACTTC. The chain employs TRBV6-1 and TRBJ2-7; 9 positions match TRBD1. Germline V gene sequence: CDR1 MNHNS, CDR2 SASEGT. This CDR3 is built from 14 residues. V gave up 4 bases and J gave up 6 bases; unmatched junction bases: 7.

This clonotype appeared a single time. This chain uses TRBV5-1 with TRBJ2-3; 7 bases map to TRBD2. Germline V lookup: CDR1 SGHRS, CDR2 YFSETQ. After removal of 5 bases from V and 5 bases from J, the junction contained 8 bases not matched to a gene. CDR3 size: 14 residues. The CDR3 protein is CASSSDRGVDTQYF. The CDR3 DNA follows: TGCGCCAGCAGTTCCGACCGGGGGGTAGATACGCAGTATTTT.

This chain links TRBV5-1 with TRBJ2-5; tentative D call: TRBD2 (5 bases). The CDR3 runs 15 residues. The germline CDR1 and CDR2 sequences are SGHRS and YFSETQ. The V and J ends lost 2 bases and 3 bases respectively, with 14 bases between them. For the CDR3, the DNA is TGCGCCAGCAGCTTTTGGGAGTCTCGGAAAGAGACCCAGTACTTC. Translated, it gives CASSFWESRKETQYF.

This chain links TRBV18 with TRBJ2-7, with 7 nucleotides matching TRBD2. Germline lookup yields CDR1 KGHSH and CDR2 LQKENI. The CDR3 covers 13 residues. The J segment lost 5 bases and the V segment lost 8 bases, leaving 9 bases of the junction unmatched. As DNA, the CDR3 is TGTGCCAGCAACTGGGGGGGGGAGGACGAGCAGTACTTC. It specifies CASNWGGEDEQYF.

In this sample, this clonotype turned up a few times. V gene TRBV12-3 or TRBV12-4 combines with J gene TRBJ2-7; D tentatively fits TRBD1 or TRBD2 (5 bases each). The CDR3 runs 12 residues. V lost 6 bases and J lost 2, with 8 bases in between. The CDR3 reads CASRGPTYEQYF. CDR3 DNA sequence: TGTGCCAGCAGGGGACCGACCTACGAGCAGTACTTC.

The rearrangement links TRBV11-2 to TRBJ2-7; 9 bases fit TRBD2. The germline CDR1 and CDR2 sequences are SGHAT and FQNNGV. V dropped 6 bases and J dropped 6; count of bases not matched to a gene: 9. The CDR3 covers 14 residues. The CDR3 coding sequence is TGTGCCAGCAGAAATAGGACTAGCGACGGCGAGCAGTACTTC. The encoded protein is CASRNRTSDGEQYF.